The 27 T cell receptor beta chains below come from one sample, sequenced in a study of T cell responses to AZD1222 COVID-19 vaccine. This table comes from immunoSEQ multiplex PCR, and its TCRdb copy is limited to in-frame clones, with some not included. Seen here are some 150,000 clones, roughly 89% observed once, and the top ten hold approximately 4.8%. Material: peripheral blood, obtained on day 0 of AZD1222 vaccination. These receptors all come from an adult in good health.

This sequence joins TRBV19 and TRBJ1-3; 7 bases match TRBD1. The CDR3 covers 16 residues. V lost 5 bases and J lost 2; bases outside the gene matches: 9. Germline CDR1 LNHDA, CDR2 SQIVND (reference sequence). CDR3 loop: CASSLRQGRAGNTIYF. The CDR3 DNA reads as TGTGCCAGTAGTCTCCGACAGGGAAGAGCTGGAAACACCATATATTTT.

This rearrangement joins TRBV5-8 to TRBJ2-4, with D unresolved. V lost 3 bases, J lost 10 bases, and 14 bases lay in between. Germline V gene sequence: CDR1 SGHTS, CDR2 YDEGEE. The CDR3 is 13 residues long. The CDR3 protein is CASSSQNYYIQYF. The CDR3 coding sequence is TGTGCCAGCAGCTCCCAGAATTATTATATTCAGTACTTC.

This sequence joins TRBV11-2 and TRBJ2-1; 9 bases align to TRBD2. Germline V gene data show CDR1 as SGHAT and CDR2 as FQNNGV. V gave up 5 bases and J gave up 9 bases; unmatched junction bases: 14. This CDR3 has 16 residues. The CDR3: CASSHPQAGGFFEQFF. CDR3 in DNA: TGTGCCAGCAGCCACCCGCAGGCGGGAGGGTTTTTTGAGCAGTTCTTC.

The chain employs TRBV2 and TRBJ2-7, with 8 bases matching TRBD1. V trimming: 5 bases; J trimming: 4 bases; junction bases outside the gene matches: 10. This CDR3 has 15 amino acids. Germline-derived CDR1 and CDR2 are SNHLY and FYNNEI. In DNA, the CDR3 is TGTGCCAGCAGTCCTACAGGACAGGGTATGTACGAGCAGTACTTC. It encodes CASSPTGQGMYEQYF. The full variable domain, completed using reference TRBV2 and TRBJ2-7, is EPEVTQTPSHQVTQMGQEVILRCVPISNHLYFYWYRQILGQKVEFLVSFYNNEISEKSEIFDDQFSVERPDGSNFTLKIRSTKLEDSAMYFCASSPTGQGMYEQYFGPGTRLTVT.

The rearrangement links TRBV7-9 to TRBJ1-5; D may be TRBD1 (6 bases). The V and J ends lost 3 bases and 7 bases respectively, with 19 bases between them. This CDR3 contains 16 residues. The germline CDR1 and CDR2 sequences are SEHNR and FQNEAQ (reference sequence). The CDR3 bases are TGTGCCAGCAGCTTGGTGGGGGCTGAACCATCCCAGCCCCAGCATTTT. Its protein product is CASSLVGAEPSQPQHF.

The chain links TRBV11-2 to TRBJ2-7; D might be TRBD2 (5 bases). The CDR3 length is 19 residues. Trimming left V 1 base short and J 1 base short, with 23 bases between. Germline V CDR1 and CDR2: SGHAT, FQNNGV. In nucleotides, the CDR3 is TGTGCCAGCAGCTTAGCGCAGCGGAACCTATTATCCTATTCCTACGAGCAGTACTTC. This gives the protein CASSLAQRNLLSYSYEQYF.

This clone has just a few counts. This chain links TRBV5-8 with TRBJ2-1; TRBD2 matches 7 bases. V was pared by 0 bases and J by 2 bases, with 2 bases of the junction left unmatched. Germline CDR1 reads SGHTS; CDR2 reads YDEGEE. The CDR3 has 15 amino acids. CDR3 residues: CASSLASGAYNEQFF. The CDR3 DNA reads TGTGCCAGCAGCTTGGCTAGCGGAGCCTACAATGAGCAGTTCTTC.

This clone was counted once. In nucleotides, the CDR3 is TGCGCCAGCAGCCCAGGTGGGGTGGCCACCGGGGAGCTGTTTTTT. This encodes CASSPGGVATGELFF. The genes are TRBV5-1 and TRBJ2-2; D unclear. Germline V CDR1 and CDR2: SGHRS, YFSETQ. This CDR3 has 15 amino acids. With 4 bases removed from V and 4 bases from J, the gap between germline ends came to 14 bases.

The DNA for the CDR3 is TGTGCCAGCAGCCCGGGACGTCCAGATACGCAGTATTTT. Its translation is CASSPGRPDTQYF. The chain couples TRBV7-2 to TRBJ2-3; TRBD1 or TRBD2 may be the D gene (5 bases each). Germline lookup yields CDR1 SGHTA and CDR2 FQGNSA. This CDR3 contains 13 residues. V gave up 5 bases and J gave up 4 bases, with 10 bases separating them.

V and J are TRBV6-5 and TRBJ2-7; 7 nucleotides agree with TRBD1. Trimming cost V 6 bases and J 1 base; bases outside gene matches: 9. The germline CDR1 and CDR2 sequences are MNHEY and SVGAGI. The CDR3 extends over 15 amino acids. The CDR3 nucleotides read TGTGCCAGCAGCGTCTCGGGACAGCCGTCCTACGAGCAGTACTTC. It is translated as CASSVSGQPSYEQYF.

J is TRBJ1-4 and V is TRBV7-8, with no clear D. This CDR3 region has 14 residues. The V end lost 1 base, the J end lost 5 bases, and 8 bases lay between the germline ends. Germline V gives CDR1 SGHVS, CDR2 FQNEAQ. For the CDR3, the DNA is TGTGCCAGCAGCTTAGAAGTTTCAAATGAAAAACTGTTTTTT. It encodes CASSLEVSNEKLFF.

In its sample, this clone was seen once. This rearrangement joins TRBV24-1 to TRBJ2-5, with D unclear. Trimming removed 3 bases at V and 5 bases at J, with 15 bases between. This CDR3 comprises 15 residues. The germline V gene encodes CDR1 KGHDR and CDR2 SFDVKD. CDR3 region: CATSDPRHSRETQYF. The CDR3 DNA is TGTGCCACCAGTGATCCAAGACACTCCCGGGAGACCCAGTACTTC.

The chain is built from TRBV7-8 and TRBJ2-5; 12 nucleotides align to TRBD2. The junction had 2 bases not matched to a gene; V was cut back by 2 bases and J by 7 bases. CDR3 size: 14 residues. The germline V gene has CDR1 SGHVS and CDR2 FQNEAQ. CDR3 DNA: TGTGCCAGCAGCTTACCGACTAGCGGGAGGACCCAGTACTTC. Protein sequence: CASSLPTSGRTQYF.

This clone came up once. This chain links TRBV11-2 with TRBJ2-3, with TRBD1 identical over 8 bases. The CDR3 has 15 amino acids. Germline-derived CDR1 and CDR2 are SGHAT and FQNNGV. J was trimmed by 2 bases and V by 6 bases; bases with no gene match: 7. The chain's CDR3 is CASRPDRGNTDTQYF. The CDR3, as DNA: TGTGCCAGCAGACCTGACAGGGGTAACACAGATACGCAGTATTTT.

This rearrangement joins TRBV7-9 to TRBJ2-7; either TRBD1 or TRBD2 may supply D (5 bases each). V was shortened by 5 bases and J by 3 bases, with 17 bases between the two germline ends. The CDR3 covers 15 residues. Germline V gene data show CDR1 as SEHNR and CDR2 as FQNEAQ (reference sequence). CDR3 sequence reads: CASSDTGRAHYEQYF. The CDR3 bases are TGTGCCAGCAGCGATACGGGGCGTGCCCACTACGAGCAGTACTTC.

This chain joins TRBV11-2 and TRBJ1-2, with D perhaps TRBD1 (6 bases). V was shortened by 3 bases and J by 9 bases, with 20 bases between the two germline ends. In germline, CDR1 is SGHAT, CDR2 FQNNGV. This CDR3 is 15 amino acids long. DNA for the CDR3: TGTGCCAGCAGCTTGGATAGGGGGGGGCGGGCTAGCTACACCTTC. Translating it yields CASSLDRGGRASYTF.

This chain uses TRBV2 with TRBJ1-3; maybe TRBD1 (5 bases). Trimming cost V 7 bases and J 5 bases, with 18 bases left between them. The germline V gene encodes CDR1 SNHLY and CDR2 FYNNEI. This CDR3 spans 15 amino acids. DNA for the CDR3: TGTGCCAGCACTTTGGGGGGGGTCGGGAGAAACACCATATATTTT. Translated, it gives CASTLGGVGRNTIYF.

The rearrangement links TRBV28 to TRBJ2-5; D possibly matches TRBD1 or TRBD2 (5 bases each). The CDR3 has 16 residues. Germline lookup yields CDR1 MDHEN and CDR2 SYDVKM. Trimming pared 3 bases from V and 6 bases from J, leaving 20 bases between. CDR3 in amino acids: CASSFRNGLGEKTQYF. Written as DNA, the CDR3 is TGTGCCAGCAGTTTTCGGAACGGGTTGGGGGAAAAGACCCAGTACTTC. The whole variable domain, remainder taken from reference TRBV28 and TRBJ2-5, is DVKVTQSSRYLVKRTGEKVFLECVQDMDHENMFWYRQDPGLGLRLIYFSYDVKMKEKGDIPEGYSVSREKKERFSLILESASTNQTSMYLCASSFRNGLGEKTQYFGPGTRLLVL.

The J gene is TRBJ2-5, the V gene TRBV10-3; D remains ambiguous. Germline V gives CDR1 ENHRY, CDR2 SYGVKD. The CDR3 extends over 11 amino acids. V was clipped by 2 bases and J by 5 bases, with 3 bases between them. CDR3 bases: TGTGCCATCAGTGAGCGGGAGACCCAGTACTTC. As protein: CAISERETQYF.

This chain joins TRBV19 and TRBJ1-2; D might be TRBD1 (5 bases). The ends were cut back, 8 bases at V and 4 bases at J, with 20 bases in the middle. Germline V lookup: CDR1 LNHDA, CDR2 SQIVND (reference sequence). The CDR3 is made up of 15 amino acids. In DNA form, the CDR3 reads TGTGCCAGTTATACCTCGGGGCCAAGGGGCTATGGCTACACCTTC. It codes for CASYTSGPRGYGYTF.

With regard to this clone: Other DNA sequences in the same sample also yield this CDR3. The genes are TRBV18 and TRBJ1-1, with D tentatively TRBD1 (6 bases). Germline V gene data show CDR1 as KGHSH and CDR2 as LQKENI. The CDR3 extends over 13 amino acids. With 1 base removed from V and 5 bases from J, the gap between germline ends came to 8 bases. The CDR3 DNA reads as TGTGCCAGCTCACCACAGGGGGGGACTGAAGCTTTCTTT. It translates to CASSPQGGTEAFF.

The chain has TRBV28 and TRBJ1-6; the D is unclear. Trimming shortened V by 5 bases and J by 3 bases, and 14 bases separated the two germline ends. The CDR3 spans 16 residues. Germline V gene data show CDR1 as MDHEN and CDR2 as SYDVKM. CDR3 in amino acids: CASSTEGSLYNSPLHF. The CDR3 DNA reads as TGTGCCAGCAGTACGGAGGGTAGCCTCTATAATTCACCCCTCCACTTT.

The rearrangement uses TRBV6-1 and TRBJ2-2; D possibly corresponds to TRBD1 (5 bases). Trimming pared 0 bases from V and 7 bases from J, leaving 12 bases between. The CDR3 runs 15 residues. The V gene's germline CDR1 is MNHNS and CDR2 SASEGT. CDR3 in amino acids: CASSEALGAIGELFF. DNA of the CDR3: TGTGCCAGCAGTGAAGCGCTTGGGGCGATCGGGGAGCTGTTTTTT.

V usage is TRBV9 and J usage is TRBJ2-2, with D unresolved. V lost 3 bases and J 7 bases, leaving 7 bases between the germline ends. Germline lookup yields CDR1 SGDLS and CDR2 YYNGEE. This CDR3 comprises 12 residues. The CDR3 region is CASSALGGELFF. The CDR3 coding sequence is TGTGCCAGCAGCGCGTTAGGCGGGGAGCTGTTTTTT. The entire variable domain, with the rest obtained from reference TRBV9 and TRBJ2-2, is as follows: DSGVTQTPKHLITATGQRVTLRCSPRSGDLSVYWYQQSLDQGLQFLIQYYNGEERAKGNILERFSAQQFPDLHSELNLSSLELGDSALYFCASSALGGELFFGEGSRLTVL.

CDR3 region: CASSNDGSNQPQHF. In nucleotides, the CDR3 is TGTGCCAGCAGCAACGACGGTAGCAATCAGCCCCAGCATTTT. The rearrangement uses TRBV7-9 and TRBJ1-5; D unresolved. The V end lost 5 bases, the J end lost 0 bases, and 8 bases lay between the germline ends. The CDR3 has 14 residues. The germline V gene encodes CDR1 SEHNR and CDR2 FQNEAQ (reference sequence).

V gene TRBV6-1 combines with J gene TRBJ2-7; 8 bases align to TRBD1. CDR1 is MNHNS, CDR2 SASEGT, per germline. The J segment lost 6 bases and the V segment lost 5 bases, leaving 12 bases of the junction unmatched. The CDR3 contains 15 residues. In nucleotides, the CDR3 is TGTGCCAGCAGTTTAAGGACAGGGCCACCGCCCGAGCAGTACTTC. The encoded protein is CASSLRTGPPPEQYF.

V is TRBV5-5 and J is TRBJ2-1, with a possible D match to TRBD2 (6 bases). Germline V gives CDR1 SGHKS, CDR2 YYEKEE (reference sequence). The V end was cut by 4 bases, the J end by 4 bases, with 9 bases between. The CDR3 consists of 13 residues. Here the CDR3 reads CASSLGTYNEQFF. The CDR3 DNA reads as TGTGCCAGCAGCCTTGGGACTTACAATGAGCAGTTCTTC.